The clone carrying this TCR beta chain was recorded once. Germline V CDR1 and CDR2: DFQATT, SNEGSKA (reference sequence). The CDR3 has 15 residues. The J segment lost 5 bases and the V segment lost 5 bases, leaving 10 bases of the junction unmatched. This sample is part of a study of CD8 T cells in Susac syndrome. When the RNA was reverse transcribed, random hexamers were used with an input of about 0.5 to 1 ug. TCRdb re-analysed the immunoSEQ multiplex PCR reads in MiXCR, keeping a single row per CDR3 protein. The sample lists tens of thousands of distinct CDR3 sequences; just under 95% were seen once.

Sequencing was carried out using CD4+ T cells from PBMCs. This TCR was recovered from a human donor with Susac syndrome. The chain carries TRBV20-1 and TRBJ2-5, with 11 positions matching TRBD1. In DNA form, the CDR3 reads TGCAGTGCTGGGACGGACAGGGGGCTGTATGAGACCCAGTACTTC. Protein sequence: CSAGTDRGLYETQYF.